This is a list of T cell receptor beta chains from one sample in a study of cytomegalovirus exposure and HLA in healthy donors. Method: immunoSEQ multiplex PCR; TCRdb's copy keeps in-frame clones and lacks some. The sample includes 150,000 to 200,000 clones, approximately 80% of them seen just once. The sequencing input was PBMCs. Every receptor here comes from a male donor in good health and CMV-seropositive. Each CDR3 is given without its conserved first and last residue.

j_call | v_call | cdr3_aa
TRBJ1-1 | TRBV19 | ASSIQGALMNTEAF
TRBJ2-7 | TRBV14 | ASSQGPGTSSYEQY
TRBJ2-7 | TRBV27 | ASSFSGGWDEQY
TRBJ2-2 | TRBV9 | ASSVAAVGELF
TRBJ1-6 | TRBV5-6 | ASSLHRRTYNSPLH
TRBJ2-1 | TRBV2 | ASSEGAHGRALSYNEQF
TRBJ2-2 | TRBV19 | ASSTPGQGRHTGELF
TRBJ2-1 | TRBV14 | ASSHRRNEQF
TRBJ1-3 | TRBV7-9 | ASSGTGGVSGNTIY
TRBJ2-3 | TRBV27 | ASSLSSLGSTDTQY
TRBJ1-4 | TRBV4-1 | ASSQDLVRRTIGREKLF
TRBJ2-5 | TRBV5-1 | ASSFRDRGAQETQY
TRBJ2-2 | TRBV30 | AWELDSINTGELF
TRBJ2-2 | TRBV5-1 | ASSLARRQVTGELF
NA | TRBV27 | ASSTSGHVSYEQY
TRBJ2-3 | TRBV7-3 | ASSLTSGRQGTQY
NA | TRBV14 | ASSQVHDYEQY